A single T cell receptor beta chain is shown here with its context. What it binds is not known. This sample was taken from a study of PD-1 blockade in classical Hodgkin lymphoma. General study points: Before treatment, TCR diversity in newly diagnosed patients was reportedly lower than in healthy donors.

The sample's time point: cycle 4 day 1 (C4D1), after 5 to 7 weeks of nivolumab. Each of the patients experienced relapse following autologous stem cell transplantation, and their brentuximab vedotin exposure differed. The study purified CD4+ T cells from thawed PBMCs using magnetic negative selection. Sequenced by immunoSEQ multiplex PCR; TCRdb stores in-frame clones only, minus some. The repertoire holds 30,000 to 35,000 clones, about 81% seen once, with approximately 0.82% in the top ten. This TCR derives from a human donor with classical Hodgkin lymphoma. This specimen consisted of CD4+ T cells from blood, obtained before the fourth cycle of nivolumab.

The CDR3 spells CASSPGQGTGANVLTF. The CDR3 DNA sequence: TGTGCCAGCAGCCCCGGACAGGGTACAGGGGCCAACGTCCTGACTTTC. This rearrangement joins TRBV5-4 to TRBJ2-6; TRBD1 matches at 8 bases. V trimming: 4 bases; J trimming: 4 bases; junction bases outside the gene matches: 7. CDR3 length equals 16 residues. Germline-derived CDR1 and CDR2 are SGHNT and YYREEE (reference sequence).